This entry is about one T cell receptor beta chain. These data belong to a study of pediatric ulcerative colitis. Sequencing was performed with immunoSEQ multiplex PCR; in TCRdb, only in-frame clones are kept and a portion is missing. The repertoire holds about 9,500 clones, with roughly 88% as singletons. The V and J ends lost 5 bases and 9 bases respectively, with 15 bases between them. Germline loops: CDR1 SGHRS, CDR2 YFSETQ. This CDR3 contains 13 residues. The receptor was isolated from a girl under 18 with moderate ulcerative colitis. The chain has TRBV5-1 and TRBJ2-1, with D perhaps matching TRBD1 (5 bases). Sequenced material: blood. The CDR3 DNA sequence: TGCGCCAGCAGGCGGACGTCTGACAGTGAGCAGTTCTTC. Translated, it gives CASRRTSDSEQFF.